These T cell receptor beta chains were read from a single sample in a study of shared clonotypes between healthy human individuals. Data came from immunoSEQ multiplex PCR; TCRdb stores just in-frame clones and leaves some out. The table has some 2,100,000 clones, approximately 96% seen once. Sequencing was carried out using naive CD4+ T cells sorted from blood. These receptor sequences come from a man aged 18 to 35 in good health. The CDR3 runs from the conserved cysteine through the conserved F or W. The D gene is left open where the match is weak. Expanded clones are given a class, and other clones once, few, many or no size at all.

d_gene: TRBD1
abundance: NA
v_gene: TRBV30
j_gene: TRBJ1-5
len: 18
CDR3aa: CACELRTGGIGGNQPQHF
CDR3nt: TGTGCCTGCGAACTTAGGACAGGGGGCATCGGTGGCAATCAGCCCCAGCATTTT

d_gene: NA
abundance: NA
v_gene: TRBV7-7
j_gene: TRBJ1-1
len: 15
CDR3aa: CASSGGEKANTEAFF
CDR3nt: TGTGCTAGCAGCGGAGGGGAAAAGGCGAACACTGAAGCTTTCTTT

d_gene: NA
abundance: NA
v_gene: TRBV30
j_gene: TRBJ1-4
len: 12
CDR3aa: CAWSRQAEKLFF
CDR3nt: TGTGCCTGGAGTAGGCAGGCCGAAAAACTGTTTTTT

d_gene: NA
abundance: NA
v_gene: TRBV7-2
j_gene: TRBJ2-3
len: 13
CDR3aa: CASRWQGEDTQYF
CDR3nt: TGTGCCAGCAGGTGGCAAGGGGAGGATACGCAGTATTTT

d_gene: NA
abundance: NA
v_gene: TRBV21-1
j_gene: TRBJ1-4
len: 13
CDR3aa: CASSSDRVAKLFF
CDR3nt: TGTGCCAGCAGCAGCGACAGGGTGGCAAAACTGTTTTTT

d_gene: NA
abundance: NA
v_gene: TRBV9
j_gene: TRBJ2-1
len: 14
CDR3aa: CASSLTGPHNEQFF
CDR3nt: TGTGCCAGCAGTCTAACCGGGCCTCACAATGAGCAGTTCTTC

d_gene: TRBD1
abundance: NA
v_gene: TRBV5-8
j_gene: TRBJ1-4
len: 16
CDR3aa: CASSLYGGQGNEKLFF
CDR3nt: TGTGCCAGCAGCTTGTACGGCGGACAGGGGAATGAAAAACTGTTTTTT

d_gene: NA
abundance: NA
v_gene: TRBV10-1
j_gene: TRBJ1-1
len: 13
CDR3aa: CASSPSGGTEAFF
CDR3nt: TGCGCCAGCAGTCCGTCTGGGGGCACTGAAGCTTTCTTT

d_gene: NA
abundance: NA
v_gene: TRBV30
j_gene: TRBJ1-5
len: 14
CDR3aa: CAWRVEAGNQPQHF
CDR3nt: TGTGCCTGGAGGGTAGAAGCAGGCAATCAGCCCCAGCATTTT

d_gene: NA
abundance: NA
v_gene: TRBV19
j_gene: TRBJ1-2
len: 13
CDR3aa: CASSMVGNYGYTF
CDR3nt: TGTGCCAGTAGTATGGTGGGGAACTATGGCTACACCTTC

d_gene: NA
abundance: NA
v_gene: TRBV2
j_gene: TRBJ1-3
len: 15
CDR3aa: CASAKDGGSGNTIYF
CDR3nt: TGTGCCAGCGCTAAGGACGGCGGCTCAGGAAACACCATATATTTT

d_gene: TRBD1
abundance: NA
v_gene: TRBV19
j_gene: TRBJ2-3
len: 14
CDR3aa: CASSIRDSRDTQYF
CDR3nt: TGTGCCAGTAGTATCCGGGACAGCCGAGATACGCAGTATTTT

d_gene: NA
abundance: NA
v_gene: TRBV9
j_gene: TRBJ2-5
len: 15
CDR3aa: CASSVEGTHRETQYF
CDR3nt: TGTGCCAGCAGTGTAGAAGGGACCCACCGAGAGACCCAGTACTTC

d_gene: NA
abundance: NA
v_gene: TRBV19
j_gene: TRBJ1-6
len: 15
CDR3aa: CASTTGSYINSPLHF
CDR3nt: TGTGCCAGTACGACAGGCTCCTACATTAATTCACCCCTCCACTTT

d_gene: TRBD1
abundance: NA
v_gene: TRBV6-5
j_gene: TRBJ1-4
len: 15
CDR3aa: CASSPDRAQGEKLFF
CDR3nt: TGTGCCAGCAGCCCAGACAGGGCGCAAGGTGAAAAACTGTTTTTT

d_gene: NA
abundance: NA
v_gene: TRBV4-3
j_gene: TRBJ2-2
len: 15
CDR3aa: CASSQNTGYGGELFF
CDR3nt: TGCGCCAGCAGCCAAAATACAGGGTACGGCGGGGAGCTGTTTTTT

d_gene: TRBD2
abundance: NA
v_gene: TRBV5-4
j_gene: TRBJ2-2
len: 15
CDR3aa: CASSAAGGYTGELFF
CDR3nt: TGTGCCAGCAGCGCAGCGGGGGGGTACACCGGGGAGCTGTTTTTT

d_gene: NA
abundance: NA
v_gene: TRBV5-4
j_gene: TRBJ2-3
len: 12
CDR3aa: CASSSQGDTQYF
CDR3nt: TGTGCCAGCAGCTCACAGGGAGATACGCAGTATTTT

d_gene: NA
abundance: NA
v_gene: TRBV7-6
j_gene: TRBJ2-7
len: 13
CDR3aa: CASSLDIRGEQYF
CDR3nt: TGTGCCAGCAGCTTAGACATCAGGGGCGAGCAGTACTTC

d_gene: TRBD2
abundance: NA
v_gene: TRBV10-3
j_gene: TRBJ2-3
len: 15
CDR3aa: CASRVGLADTDTQYF
CDR3nt: TGTGCCTCAAGGGTGGGACTAGCGGACACAGATACGCAGTATTTT

d_gene: TRBD1
abundance: NA
v_gene: TRBV5-8
j_gene: TRBJ1-2
len: 13
CDR3aa: CASLRGQSQGYTF
CDR3nt: TGTGCCAGCCTCAGGGGGCAGAGTCAGGGCTACACCTTC

d_gene: NA
abundance: once
v_gene: TRBV27
j_gene: TRBJ2-1
len: 16
CDR3aa: CASTGSRVGPYNEQFF
CDR3nt: TGTGCCAGCACAGGCAGTAGGGTTGGGCCTTACAATGAGCAGTTCTTC

d_gene: NA
abundance: NA
v_gene: TRBV21-1
j_gene: TRBJ2-5
len: 14
CDR3aa: CASSKGGCQETQYF
CDR3nt: TGTGCCAGCAGCAAAGGGGGATGCCAAGAGACCCAGTACTTC

d_gene: TRBD1
abundance: NA
v_gene: TRBV11-2
j_gene: TRBJ2-7
len: 15
CDR3aa: CASSRTGTGVYEQYF
CDR3nt: TGTGCCAGCAGTAGGACCGGGACAGGGGTATACGAGCAGTACTTC

d_gene: NA
abundance: NA
v_gene: TRBV5-1
j_gene: TRBJ2-3
len: 15
CDR3aa: CASSRRGGFVDTQYF
CDR3nt: TGCGCCAGCAGCCGTCGTGGGGGATTTGTAGATACGCAGTATTTT

d_gene: TRBD2
abundance: NA
v_gene: TRBV5-1
j_gene: TRBJ2-3
len: 18
CDR3aa: CASSRISGTSGSTDTQYF
CDR3nt: TGCGCCAGCAGCCGAATCTCCGGGACTAGCGGTAGCACAGATACGCAGTATTTT

d_gene: NA
abundance: NA
v_gene: TRBV7-6
j_gene: TRBJ1-3
len: 17
CDR3aa: CASSLAPASTSGNTIYF
CDR3nt: TGTGCCAGCAGCTTAGCGCCGGCCTCAACCTCTGGAAACACCATATATTTT

d_gene: NA
abundance: NA
v_gene: TRBV2
j_gene: TRBJ2-2
len: 13
CDR3aa: CASSGVFTGELFF
CDR3nt: TGTGCCAGCAGTGGTGTCTTCACCGGGGAGCTGTTTTTT

d_gene: NA
abundance: NA
v_gene: TRBV28
j_gene: TRBJ2-7
len: 13
CDR3aa: CASRGWARTAEIF
CDR3nt: TGTGCCAGCAGGGGGTGGGCCCGGACAGCCGAGATCTTC

d_gene: NA
abundance: NA
v_gene: TRBV23-1
j_gene: TRBJ2-3
len: 22
CDR3aa: CASSQSYRAGSNGGPGTDTQYF
CDR3nt: TGCGCCAGCAGTCAATCATATCGGGCAGGTTCCAATGGAGGGCCGGGCACAGATACGCAGTATTTT

d_gene: TRBD2
abundance: NA
v_gene: TRBV14
j_gene: TRBJ2-1
len: 17
CDR3aa: CASSPPPLAGGLNEQFF
CDR3nt: TGTGCCAGCAGCCCCCCCCCTCTAGCGGGGGGGCTCAATGAGCAGTTCTTC

d_gene: NA
abundance: NA
v_gene: TRBV6-5
j_gene: TRBJ1-1
len: 14
CDR3aa: CASSLRGVSTEAFF
CDR3nt: TGTGCCAGCAGTTTACGAGGAGTCAGCACTGAAGCTTTCTTT

d_gene: TRBD1
abundance: NA
v_gene: TRBV5-6
j_gene: TRBJ2-7
len: 14
CDR3aa: CASSVRDRGYEQYF
CDR3nt: TGTGCCAGCAGCGTCCGGGACAGGGGTTACGAGCAGTACTTC

d_gene: NA
abundance: NA
v_gene: TRBV18
j_gene: TRBJ2-7
len: 14
CDR3aa: CASSPGGSSYEQYF
CDR3nt: TGTGCCAGCTCACCGGGGGGTTCCTCCTACGAGCAGTACTTC

d_gene: NA
abundance: NA
v_gene: TRBV5-1
j_gene: TRBJ2-7
len: 13
CDR3aa: CASSKGGPYEQYF
CDR3nt: TGCGCCAGCAGCAAGGGGGGTCCCTACGAGCAGTACTTC

d_gene: TRBD2
abundance: NA
v_gene: TRBV19
j_gene: TRBJ2-1
len: 17
CDR3aa: CASSMGLGTSGGGEQFF
CDR3nt: TGTGCCAGTAGTATGGGATTGGGAACTAGCGGGGGTGGTGAGCAGTTCTTC

d_gene: NA
abundance: NA
v_gene: TRBV7-2
j_gene: TRBJ1-4
len: 15
CDR3aa: CASSLYSATNEKLFF
CDR3nt: TGTGCCAGCAGCCTCTACAGTGCAACTAATGAAAAACTGTTTTTT

d_gene: TRBD1
abundance: NA
v_gene: TRBV30
j_gene: TRBJ1-5
len: 14
CDR3aa: CAWSTTGGGQPQHF
CDR3nt: TGTGCCTGGAGTACGACAGGGGGAGGTCAGCCCCAGCATTTT

d_gene: TRBD1
abundance: NA
v_gene: TRBV7-2
j_gene: TRBJ1-5
len: 15
CDR3aa: CASSLATGSNQPQHF
CDR3nt: TGTGCCAGCAGCTTGGCGACAGGGAGCAATCAGCCCCAGCATTTT

d_gene: TRBD2
abundance: NA
v_gene: TRBV29-1
j_gene: TRBJ2-2
len: 14
CDR3aa: CSVVGLNNTGELFF
CDR3nt: TGCAGCGTCGTGGGACTAAACAACACCGGGGAGCTGTTTTTT

d_gene: TRBD2
abundance: once
v_gene: TRBV5-4
j_gene: TRBJ2-5
len: 18
CDR3aa: CASSYGTSGGAAGETQYF
CDR3nt: TGTGCCAGCAGCTACGGCACTAGCGGGGGGGCGGCAGGTGAGACCCAGTACTTC

d_gene: NA
abundance: NA
v_gene: TRBV30
j_gene: TRBJ1-6
len: 14
CDR3aa: CAWRLGPLQSPLHF
CDR3nt: TGTGCCTGGAGACTCGGACCCCTGCAGTCACCCCTCCACTTT

d_gene: NA
abundance: NA
v_gene: TRBV27
j_gene: TRBJ1-6
len: 15
CDR3aa: CASSLGVSYNSPLHF
CDR3nt: TGTGCCAGCAGTTTAGGGGTCTCCTATAATTCACCCCTCCACTTT

d_gene: NA
abundance: NA
v_gene: TRBV7-9
j_gene: TRBJ2-3
len: 13
CDR3aa: CASSSLKEDTQYF
CDR3nt: TGTGCCAGCAGCTCCCTGAAAGAAGATACGCAGTATTTT

d_gene: NA
abundance: NA
v_gene: TRBV18
j_gene: TRBJ2-3
len: 13
CDR3aa: CASSGQGPDTQYF
CDR3nt: TGTGCCAGCTCAGGCCAGGGTCCAGATACGCAGTATTTT

d_gene: NA
abundance: NA
v_gene: TRBV6-1
j_gene: TRBJ2-1
len: 13
CDR3aa: CASSKELGIEQFF
CDR3nt: TGTGCCAGCAGTAAAGAACTGGGTATTGAGCAGTTCTTC

d_gene: NA
abundance: NA
v_gene: TRBV27
j_gene: TRBJ2-3
len: 16
CDR3aa: CASSPPDAGVADTQYF
CDR3nt: TGTGCCAGCAGTCCACCGGACGCCGGAGTAGCAGATACGCAGTATTTT

d_gene: TRBD2
abundance: NA
v_gene: TRBV18
j_gene: TRBJ2-7
len: 15
CDR3aa: CASSPGTSGGYEQYF
CDR3nt: TGTGCCAGCTCACCGGGGACTAGCGGAGGTTACGAGCAGTACTTC

d_gene: TRBD1
abundance: NA
v_gene: TRBV5-4
j_gene: TRBJ2-7
len: 15
CDR3aa: CASSPGQGELYEQYF
CDR3nt: TGTGCCAGCAGCCCCGGACAGGGCGAGTTATACGAGCAGTACTTC

d_gene: NA
abundance: NA
v_gene: TRBV2
j_gene: TRBJ2-2
len: 12
CDR3aa: CASRPFRGELFF
CDR3nt: TGTGCCAGCAGACCCTTCCGGGGTGAGCTGTTTTTT

d_gene: NA
abundance: NA
v_gene: TRBV5-1
j_gene: TRBJ2-2
len: 15
CDR3aa: CASRGGATSTGELFF
CDR3nt: TGCGCCAGCAGAGGCGGAGCCACGAGCACCGGGGAGCTGTTTTTT

d_gene: NA
abundance: NA
v_gene: TRBV5-1
j_gene: TRBJ2-5
len: 14
CDR3aa: CASSLGGGQETQYF
CDR3nt: TGCGCCAGCAGCTTGGGAGGTGGGCAAGAGACCCAGTACTTC

d_gene: NA
abundance: once
v_gene: TRBV10-3
j_gene: TRBJ2-1
len: 14
CDR3aa: CAISESAGHNEQFF
CDR3nt: TGTGCCATCAGTGAGTCGGCAGGGCACAATGAGCAGTTCTTC

d_gene: NA
abundance: NA
v_gene: TRBV9
j_gene: TRBJ2-2
len: 16
CDR3aa: CASSVAGRAVTGELFF
CDR3nt: TGTGCCAGCAGCGTAGCGGGCAGGGCTGTTACCGGGGAGCTGTTTTTT

d_gene: NA
abundance: NA
v_gene: TRBV11-2
j_gene: TRBJ1-1
len: 15
CDR3aa: CASSLGASSNTEAFF
CDR3nt: TGTGCCAGCAGCTTAGGGGCCAGTTCAAACACTGAAGCTTTCTTT

d_gene: NA
abundance: NA
v_gene: TRBV9
j_gene: TRBJ2-1
len: 14
CDR3aa: CASSVSSSYNEQFF
CDR3nt: TGTGCCAGCAGCGTCTCCAGCTCCTACAATGAGCAGTTCTTC

d_gene: NA
abundance: once
v_gene: TRBV5-1
j_gene: TRBJ2-2
len: 17
CDR3aa: CASSLVGSLSGTGELFF
CDR3nt: TGCGCCAGCAGCTTGGTGGGGTCCCTGTCGGGCACCGGGGAGCTGTTTTTT